This record covers a single T cell receptor beta chain. The antigen it recognizes is unknown. Base qualities are not provided; no much larger clone lies one nucleotide away. The data originate from a study of beta chain features in type 1 diabetes (dated by TCRdb to the late 2010s). About the investigation overall: No differences in mean age, gender distribution, total cell number or subset yield were found between patients and healthy donors. A total of around 100 million sorted cells were examined across all samples, and RNA yield correlated strongly with the number of cells per subset. The study compared the TCRB repertoires of sorted circulating CD4+ T cell subsets in recently diagnosed type 1 diabetes patients with those in matched healthy donors. Regulatory and stem cell-like memory subsets were isolated from only 8 patients and about eight healthy donors, whereas naive and central memory subsets came from all 28 donors. Results the study describes overall, beyond this receptor: Type 1 diabetes patients showed a moderate but significant shortening of TCRB CDR3 length in all four CD4+ subsets. The naive, central memory and regulatory TCRB repertoires appeared to resemble one another more closely among patients than among healthy donors. Because the HLA sub-analyses included only small numbers of individuals, any influence of HLA type on TCRB rearrangement was left unresolved. Patients with type 1 diabetes made fewer insertions and deleted more nucleotides at VDJ recombination sites, implying thymic rearrangement abnormalities. PCR might favor shorter templates, but patient and control samples were amplified and corrected together, so any skew would affect both groups equally. Sequencing cDNA rather than genomic DNA could over-represent highly expressing activated cells, although activation and CD3 levels did not differ between groups.

The High Capacity cDNA Reverse Transcription Kit was used to reverse transcribe all of the isolated RNA, meaning that expressed TCRB transcripts were what got sequenced. Naive, central memory and regulatory T cell samples underwent deep immunoSEQ sequencing, averaging around 4 million total reads per sample. After sorted cells were lysed in RLT buffer, RNA was extracted with DNase-treated RNeasy Micro or Mini kits, with the choice depending on cell number. Each cell subset was processed on its own to prevent cross-contamination, while patient and healthy donor samples were processed together. Using the immunoSEQ multiplex PCR, TCRB sequences were amplified from cDNA into 87-bp fragments spanning the CDR3 region. The amplicons were sequenced using the Illumina HiSeq platform. The paper's data handling went like this. Synthetic template baselines were used to correct PCR bias computationally, reads within Hamming distance 2 were collapsed together, and singletons that could not be merged were discarded. Reads were aligned to IMGT to assign V, D and J genes, CDR3 length, and insertions or deletions at six rearrangement sites. Clonotype counts were normalized to sorted cell number within each subset before computing true diversity and Gini coefficients with the tcR R package. The overlap coefficient, calculated on TCRB nucleotide sequences, was used to quantify repertoire sharing. Not all clones reach the TCRdb copy of this immuneACCESS table, which keeps in-frame sequences only. Checked studies attribute under half of the gap to unresolved V genes and leave the rest unexplained. The V and J calls and clone size come from that table; D and trimming were worked out from the DNA. A total of about 150,000 clones appear in this sample, about 13% of them only once. Of the sample, about 1.3% is held by the ten largest clones.

According to the germline V gene, CDR1 reads SGHAT and CDR2 reads FQNNGV. The V end loses 6 bases and the J end loses 8 bases, and a stretch of 19 bases separates them. From cysteine to phenylalanine, the CDR3 is 15 amino acids long. Only the CDR3 region is kept as DNA, spanning 45 bases read in frame from base 1. Each donor gave one peripheral blood draw, approximately 0.11 L on average, collected into heparinised tubes. A BD FACSAria II was used to sort naive, central memory, regulatory and stem cell-like memory CD4+ T cells with a panel that included CD45RO, CCR7, CD25, CD127, CD95 and CD27. All sorted populations exceeded 98% purity. Right away, PBMCs were isolated by Lymphoprep density gradient centrifugation and were stained directly, with no culture step. So that batch effects would be minimized, each experiment stained and sorted samples in pairs, pairing one healthy donor with one patient.

The TCR sequence derives from a man between 18 and 29 years old with type 1 diabetes. The sequenced sample consisted of central memory CD4+ T cells from blood. The chain uses TRBV11-2 and TRBJ1-4, with no D gene named confidently. The nucleotide sequence is TGTGCCAGCAGGTCGATGGGAGTGTTTAGAGAAAAACTGTTTTTT. Translated, this gives CASRSMGVFREKLFF.